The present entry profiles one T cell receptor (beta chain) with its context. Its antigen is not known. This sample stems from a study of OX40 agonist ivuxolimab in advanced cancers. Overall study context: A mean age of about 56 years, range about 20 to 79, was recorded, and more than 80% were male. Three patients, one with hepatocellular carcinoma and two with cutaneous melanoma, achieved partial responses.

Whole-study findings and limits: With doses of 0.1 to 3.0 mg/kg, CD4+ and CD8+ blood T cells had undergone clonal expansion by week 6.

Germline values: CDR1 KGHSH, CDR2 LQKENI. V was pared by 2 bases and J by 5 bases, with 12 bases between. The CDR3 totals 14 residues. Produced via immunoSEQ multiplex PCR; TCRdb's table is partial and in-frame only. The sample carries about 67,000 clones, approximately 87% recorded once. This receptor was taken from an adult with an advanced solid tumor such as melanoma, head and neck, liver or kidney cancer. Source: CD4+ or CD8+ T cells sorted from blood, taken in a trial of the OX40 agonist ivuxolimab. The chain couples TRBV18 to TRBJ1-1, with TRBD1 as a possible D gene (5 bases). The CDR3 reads CASSPFQGRTEAFF. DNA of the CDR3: TGTGCCAGCTCACCATTCCAGGGTAGAACTGAAGCTTTCTTT.